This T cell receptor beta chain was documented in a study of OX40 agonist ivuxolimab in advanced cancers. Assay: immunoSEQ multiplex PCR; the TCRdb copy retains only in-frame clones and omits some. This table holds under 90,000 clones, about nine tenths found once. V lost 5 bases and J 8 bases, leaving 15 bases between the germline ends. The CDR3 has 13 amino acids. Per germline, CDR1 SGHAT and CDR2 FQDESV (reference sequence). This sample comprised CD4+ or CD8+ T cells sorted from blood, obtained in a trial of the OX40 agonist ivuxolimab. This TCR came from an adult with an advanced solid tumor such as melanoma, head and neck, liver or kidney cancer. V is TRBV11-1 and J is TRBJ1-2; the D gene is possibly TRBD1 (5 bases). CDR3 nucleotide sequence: TGTGCCAGCAGCCCAGCCGGGGGGTTAGGCTACACCTTC. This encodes CASSPAGGLGYTF.